Presented here are 21 T cell receptor beta chains from one specimen sequenced in a study of T-cell reconstitution after alpha-beta-depleted transplantation in children. General observations from the study: From newly produced T cells came most of the T-cell counts and diversity one year after transplant.

Unique molecular identifiers were used in preparing the TCRbeta library. In TCRdb, the PCR reads were re-called with MiXCR into one record per CDR3 protein. Seen here are some 300,000 distinct CDR3 sequences, almost 8% observed once, and the top ten hold approximately 8.2%. Antigen specificity for these receptors is unknown. The sequenced sample was peripheral blood, obtained 360 days after TCRalphabeta/CD19-depleted stem cell transplant. All receptors derive from a female patient between 2 and 15 years old who had a stem cell transplant for Fanconi anemia, so the T cells may come from the graft donor.

This clonotype was seen repeatedly, ten times or more. The chain is built from TRBV5-6 and TRBJ1-2; possible D gene TRBD1, 5 bases. The germline V and J ends were trimmed by 4 bases and 6 bases, with 19 bases remaining between them. CDR3 length: 15 amino acids. Germline CDR1 and CDR2: SGHDT and YYEEEE. The CDR3 spells CASSPLGPPIDGYTF. The CDR3 DNA sequence: TGTGCCAGCAGCCCTCTGGGGCCACCCATTGATGGCTACACCTTC. Full variable domain (missing parts from reference TRBV5-6 and TRBJ1-2): DAGVTQSPTHLIKTRGQQVTLRCSPKSGHDTVSWYQQALGQGPQFIFQYYEEEERQRGNFPDRFSGHQFPNYSSELNVNALLLGDSALYLCASSPLGPPIDGYTFGSGTRLTVV.

A few counts support this clonotype. J is TRBJ1-2 and V is TRBV5-5, with 9 bases aligning to TRBD1. With 4 bases clipped from V and 7 bases from J, the junction kept 5 bases outside the gene matches. Germline V lookup: CDR1 SGHKS, CDR2 YYEKEE (reference sequence). This CDR3 is 13 amino acids long. CDR3 nucleotides: TGTGCCAGCAGCGTCGGGACAGGGAGTGGCTACACCTTC. Its translation: CASSVGTGSGYTF. Based on the CDR3 plus reference TRBV5-5 and TRBJ1-2, the full variable domain is DAGVTQSPTHLIKTRGQQVTLRCSPISGHKSVSWYQQVLGQGPQFIFQYYEKEERGRGNFPDRFSARQFPNYSSELNVNALLLGDSALYLCASSVGTGSGYTFGSGTRLTVV.

In this sample, this clonotype turned up many times. The chain uses TRBV5-6 and TRBJ2-2; D is possibly TRBD2 (6 bases). The V end was cut by 4 bases, the J end by 4 bases, with 14 bases between. In germline, CDR1 is SGHDT, CDR2 YYEEEE. The CDR3 consists of 15 residues. For the CDR3, the DNA is TGTGCCAGCAGCCCCTTAGCGGAGGGCACCGGGGAGCTGTTTTTT. Protein: CASSPLAEGTGELFF. Filled out from reference TRBV5-6 and TRBJ2-2, the complete variable domain reads DAGVTQSPTHLIKTRGQQVTLRCSPKSGHDTVSWYQQALGQGPQFIFQYYEEEERQRGNFPDRFSGHQFPNYSSELNVNALLLGDSALYLCASSPLAEGTGELFFGEGSRLTVL.

This clonotype was seen ten or more times. The genes are TRBV6-2 or TRBV6-3 and TRBJ2-2; D is unresolved. CDR3 size: 15 residues. Germline CDR1 is MNHEY and CDR2 is SVGEGT. V lost 0 bases and J 0 bases, leaving 5 bases between the germline ends. This CDR3 reads CASSYSYANTGELFF. For the CDR3, the DNA is TGTGCCAGCAGTTACTCATACGCGAACACCGGGGAGCTGTTTTTT.

There are many counts of this clonotype. CDR3 protein: CASSPDFYGYTF. CDR3 nucleotides: TGTGCCAGCAGCCCAGACTTCTATGGCTACACCTTC. The gene calls are TRBV12-3 or TRBV12-4 and TRBJ1-2; D is ambiguous. The V end was cut by 6 bases, the J end by 4 bases, with 9 bases between. There are 12 residues in the CDR3.

The chain couples TRBV3-1 to TRBJ2-3, with 8 bases that match TRBD2. CDR3 size: 17 residues. Germline trimming cut 0 bases from V and 0 bases from J; bases unmatched to any gene: 5. Germline lookup yields CDR1 LGHDT and CDR2 YNNKEL (reference sequence). The CDR3 region has the DNA TGTGCCAGCAGCCAAGAAAATGGCGGGGGGAGCACAGATACGCAGTATTTT. Amino acid sequence: CASSQENGGGSTDTQYF.

This clonotype was recorded at least ten times. V usage is TRBV5-1 and J usage is TRBJ2-2; TRBD2 agrees at 10 bases. Germline values: CDR1 SGHRS, CDR2 YFSETQ. The CDR3 has 15 amino acids. The V and J ends lost 0 bases and 5 bases, in that order; junction bases with no gene match: 1. CDR3 nucleotide sequence: TGCGCCAGCAGCTTGGTAGCGGGAGGAACCGGGGAGCTGTTTTTT. It specifies CASSLVAGGTGELFF.

At least ten counts were recorded for this clonotype. The V gene is TRBV5-1, the J gene TRBJ2-7, with 9 bases fitting TRBD1. CDR1 and CDR2 from the germline V gene are SGHRS and YFSETQ. This CDR3 has 16 residues. J was trimmed by 1 base and V by 0 bases; bases with no gene match: 5. The CDR3 bases are TGCGCCAGCAGCTTGGAAAGACAGGGGGTTTCCTACGAGCAGTACTTC. This gives the protein CASSLERQGVSYEQYF.

The table lists this clonotype with many counts. The chain couples TRBV5-1 to TRBJ2-1; 7 nucleotides align to TRBD2. The V and J ends lost 1 base and 5 bases, in that order; junction bases with no gene match: 6. Germline V gives CDR1 SGHRS, CDR2 YFSETQ. This CDR3 is 15 amino acids long. As DNA, the CDR3 is TGCGCCAGCAGCTTGCGGTGGGGGGGAAACAATGAGCAGTTCTTC. Residues: CASSLRWGGNNEQFF.

The CDR3 DNA reads as TGTGCCAGCAGCCCCCTCGGGGGGGCCAAAAACATTCAGTACTTC. Its protein product is CASSPLGGAKNIQYF. The chain couples TRBV7-3 to TRBJ2-4; 7 bases map to TRBD2. Germline CDR1 SGHTA, CDR2 FQGTGA. The CDR3 has 15 residues. Germline trimming cut 5 bases from V and 1 base from J; bases unmatched to any gene: 5.

This clonotype was recorded at least ten times. The chain recombines TRBV10-3 with TRBJ1-2; 7 nucleotides line up with TRBD1. The CDR3 sequence is 13 residues long. Germline CDR1 and CDR2: ENHRY and SYGVKD. V lost 7 bases, J lost 8 bases, and 10 bases stayed unmatched. Here the CDR3 DNA reads TGTGCCATCAACGGGCTTTCCAGGGGGGGCTACACCTTC. This sequence encodes CAINGLSRGGYTF.

This clonotype was recorded at least ten times. The gene calls are TRBV6-5 and TRBJ1-1, with D possibly matching TRBD1 (6 bases). CDR1 is MNHEY, CDR2 SVGAGI, per germline. Trimming took off 0 bases at V and 3 bases at J, with 8 bases between the two ends. The CDR3 loop spans 14 amino acids. The CDR3 here is CASSYSYRDTEAFF. The CDR3 nucleotides read TGTGCCAGCAGTTACTCGTACAGGGACACTGAAGCTTTCTTT.

CDR3 in amino acids: CASSLTRDSYEQYF. CDR3 DNA sequence: TGTGCCAGCAGCTTAACCCGGGACAGCTACGAGCAGTACTTC. The chain combines TRBV7-9 with TRBJ2-7; TRBD1 agrees at 7 bases. The junction had 4 bases not matched to a gene; V was cut back by 2 bases and J by 3 bases. The CDR3 runs 14 residues. Germline-derived CDR1 and CDR2 are SEHNR and FQNEAQ (reference sequence).

The chain employs TRBV3-1 and TRBJ2-3; 7 positions agree with TRBD2. This CDR3 is built from 16 residues. Trimming cost V 4 bases and J 0 bases; bases outside gene matches: 7. In germline, CDR1 is LGHDT, CDR2 YNNKEL (reference sequence). The CDR3 bases are TGTGCCAGCAGCCGACTAGCCTCCCCTAGCACAGATACGCAGTATTTT. The encoded protein is CASSRLASPSTDTQYF.

This clonotype has a count of ten or more. This rearrangement joins TRBV28 to TRBJ2-7; 13 nucleotides align to TRBD2. The germline CDR1 and CDR2 sequences are MDHEN and SYDVKM. The CDR3 sequence is 16 residues long. V was pared by 6 bases and J by 3 bases, with 8 bases of the junction left unmatched. CDR3 in amino acids: CASRLGTSGNLYEQYF. CDR3 sequence (DNA): TGTGCCAGCAGGCTCGGGACTAGCGGGAACCTCTACGAGCAGTACTTC.

This clonotype was counted a few times. The V gene is TRBV20-1, the J gene TRBJ2-3, with D possibly TRBD2 on 7 matching bases. CDR1 is DFQATT and CDR2 is SNEGSKA in the germline V gene (reference sequence). Trimming left V 3 bases short and J 1 base short, with 17 bases between. This CDR3 has 16 residues. Here the CDR3 reads CSASPWGGRGTDTQYF. The DNA of the CDR3 is TGCAGTGCTAGTCCGTGGGGGGGCCGAGGCACAGATACGCAGTATTTT.

This rearrangement joins TRBV28 to TRBJ2-4; no firm D call. Germline V gives CDR1 MDHEN, CDR2 SYDVKM. The CDR3 covers 15 residues. The V gene lost 3 bases and the J gene lost 1 base, with 10 bases spanning the gap. CDR3 in DNA: TGTGCCAGCAGTTTTAAGGTCGGGGCCAAAAACATTCAGTACTTC. Its protein product is CASSFKVGAKNIQYF.

This clonotype was counted only a few times. The chain couples TRBV20-1 to TRBJ2-5; TRBD2 aligns across 8 bases. The length of the CDR3 is 13 residues. Germline V gene data show CDR1 as DFQATT and CDR2 as SNEGSKA (reference sequence). With V trimmed by 1 base and J by 5 bases, 3 bases remained unmatched. CDR3 sequence: CSARVAGRETQYF. CDR3 nucleotides: TGCAGTGCTAGAGTAGCGGGGAGGGAGACCCAGTACTTC.

The chain uses TRBV15 and TRBJ1-2; TRBD1 aligns across 9 bases. V lost 1 base to trimming and J lost 8 bases; unmatched junction nucleotides: 8. This CDR3 has 15 residues. Germline V gene data show CDR1 as LNHNV and CDR2 as YYDKDF (reference sequence). CDR3 region: CATSRAGQGGYGYTF. The CDR3 DNA follows: TGTGCCACCAGCAGAGCGGGACAGGGCGGATACGGCTACACCTTC.

The chain couples TRBV4-2 to TRBJ2-7; D is perhaps TRBD1 or TRBD2 (5 bases each). The CDR3 extends over 14 amino acids. Germline V gives CDR1 LGHNA, CDR2 YNFKEQ. CDR3 sequence (DNA): TGTGCCAGGAGCCCGGGACGTGGGGTCTACGAGCAGTACGTC. Encoded protein: CARSPGRGVYEQYV.

The chain uses TRBV7-3 and TRBJ1-4; D is unresolved. CDR3 size: 13 residues. Germline values: CDR1 SGHTA, CDR2 FQGTGA. V shed 5 bases and J shed 7 bases, with 11 bases lying between them. This CDR3 reads CASSPSSTEKLFF. In DNA, the CDR3 is TGTGCCAGCAGCCCTAGTTCCACTGAAAAACTGTTTTTT.